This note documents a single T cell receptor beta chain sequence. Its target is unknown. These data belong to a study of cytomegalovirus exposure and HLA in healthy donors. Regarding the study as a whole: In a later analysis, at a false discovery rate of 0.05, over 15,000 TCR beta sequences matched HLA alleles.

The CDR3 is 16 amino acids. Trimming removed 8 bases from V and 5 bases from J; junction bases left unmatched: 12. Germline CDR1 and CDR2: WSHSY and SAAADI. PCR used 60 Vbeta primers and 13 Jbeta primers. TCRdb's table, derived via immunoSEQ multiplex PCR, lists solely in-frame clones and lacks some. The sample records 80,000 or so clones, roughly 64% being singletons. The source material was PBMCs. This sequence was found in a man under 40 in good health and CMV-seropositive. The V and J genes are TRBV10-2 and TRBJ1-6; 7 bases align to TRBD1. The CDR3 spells CASGLSQGWDNSPLHF. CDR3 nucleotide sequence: TGCGCCAGCGGACTATCACAGGGGTGGGATAATTCACCCCTCCACTTT.